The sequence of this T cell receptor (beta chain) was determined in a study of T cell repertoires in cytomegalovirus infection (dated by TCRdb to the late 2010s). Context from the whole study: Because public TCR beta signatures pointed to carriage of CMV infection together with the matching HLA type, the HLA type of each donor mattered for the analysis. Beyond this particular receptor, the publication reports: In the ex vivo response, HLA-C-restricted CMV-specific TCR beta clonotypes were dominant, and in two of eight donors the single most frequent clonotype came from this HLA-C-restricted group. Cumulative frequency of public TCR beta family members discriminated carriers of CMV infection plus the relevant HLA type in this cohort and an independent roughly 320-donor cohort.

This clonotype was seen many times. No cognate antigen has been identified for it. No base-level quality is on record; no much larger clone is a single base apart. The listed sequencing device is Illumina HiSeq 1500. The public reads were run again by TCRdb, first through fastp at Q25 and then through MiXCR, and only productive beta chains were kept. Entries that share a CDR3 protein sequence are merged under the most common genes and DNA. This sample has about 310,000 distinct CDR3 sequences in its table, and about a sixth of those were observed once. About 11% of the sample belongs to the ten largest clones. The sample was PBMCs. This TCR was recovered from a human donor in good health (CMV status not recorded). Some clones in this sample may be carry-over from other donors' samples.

The CDR3 protein sequence reads: CASSQENSPLHF. The DNA reads as follows: TGTGCCAGCAGCCAAGAGAATTCACCCCTCCACTTT. The rearranged segments are TRBV4-2 and TRBJ1-6; the D gene remains uncertain. For CDR1 and CDR2, the germline V gene lists LGHNA and YNFKEQ. The CDR3 runs 12 residues from the cysteine to the phenylalanine. Left in the record is the CDR3 DNA by itself, 36 bases read in frame from the first base. V gives up 0 bases and J gives up 7 bases, and the segment between their germline ends measures 1 base.